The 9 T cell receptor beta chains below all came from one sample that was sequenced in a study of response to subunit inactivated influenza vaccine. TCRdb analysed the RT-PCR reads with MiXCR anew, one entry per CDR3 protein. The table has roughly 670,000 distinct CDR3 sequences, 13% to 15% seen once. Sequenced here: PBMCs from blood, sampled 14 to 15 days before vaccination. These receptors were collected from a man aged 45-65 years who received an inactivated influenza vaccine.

The CDR3 DNA is TGTGCCAGCAGGTTTTTGGGACCTACCAAGACTGGGGCCAACGTCCTGACTTTC. Translation gives CASRFLGPTKTGANVLTF. The chain carries TRBV27 and TRBJ2-6, with D perhaps matching TRBD1 or TRBD2 (5 bases each). The V gene's germline CDR1 is MNHEY and CDR2 SMNVEV (reference sequence). V was clipped by 6 bases and J by 2 bases, with 20 bases between them. The CDR3 has 18 residues.

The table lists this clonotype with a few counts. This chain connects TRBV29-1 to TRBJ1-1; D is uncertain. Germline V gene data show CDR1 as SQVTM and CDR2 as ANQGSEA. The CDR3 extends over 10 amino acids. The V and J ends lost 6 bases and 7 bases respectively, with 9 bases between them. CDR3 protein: CSVWPIEAFF. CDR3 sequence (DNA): TGCAGCGTCTGGCCGATTGAAGCTTTCTTT.

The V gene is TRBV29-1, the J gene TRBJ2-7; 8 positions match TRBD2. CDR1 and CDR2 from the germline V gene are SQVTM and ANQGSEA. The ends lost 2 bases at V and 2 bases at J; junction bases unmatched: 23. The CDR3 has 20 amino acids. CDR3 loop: CSVEFARAEYEREKTYEQYF. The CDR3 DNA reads TGCAGCGTTGAATTTGCCAGGGCAGAATACGAGCGGGAGAAGACCTACGAGCAGTACTTC.

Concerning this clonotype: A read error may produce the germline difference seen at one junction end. In DNA, the CDR3 is TGTGCCAGCAGCCAAGACAGGACAATCTATGGCGACACCTTC. Translation: CASSQDRTIYGDTF. This sequence joins TRBV4-2 and TRBJ1-2; possibly TRBD1 for D (5 bases). Germline CDR1 is LGHNA and CDR2 is YNFKEQ. This CDR3 comprises 14 residues.

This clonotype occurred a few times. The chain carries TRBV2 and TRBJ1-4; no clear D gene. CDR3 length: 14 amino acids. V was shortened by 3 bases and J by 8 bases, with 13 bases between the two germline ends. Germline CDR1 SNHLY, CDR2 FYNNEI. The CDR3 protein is CASSDASRVEKLFF. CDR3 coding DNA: TGTGCCAGCAGTGATGCCAGTCGGGTGGAAAAACTGTTTTTT.

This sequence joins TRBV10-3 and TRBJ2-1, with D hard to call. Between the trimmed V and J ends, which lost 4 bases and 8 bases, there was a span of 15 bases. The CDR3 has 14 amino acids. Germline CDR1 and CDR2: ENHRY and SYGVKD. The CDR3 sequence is CAISGVPGWDEQFF. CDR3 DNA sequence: TGTGCCATCAGTGGAGTCCCAGGCTGGGATGAGCAGTTCTTC.

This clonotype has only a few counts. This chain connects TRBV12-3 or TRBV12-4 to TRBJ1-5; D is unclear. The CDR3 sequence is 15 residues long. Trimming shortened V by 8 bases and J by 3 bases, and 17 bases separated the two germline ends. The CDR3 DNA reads TGTGCCAGCCAGGTTGGGGTTAGCTTCAATCAGCCCCAGCATTTT. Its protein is CASQVGVSFNQPQHF.

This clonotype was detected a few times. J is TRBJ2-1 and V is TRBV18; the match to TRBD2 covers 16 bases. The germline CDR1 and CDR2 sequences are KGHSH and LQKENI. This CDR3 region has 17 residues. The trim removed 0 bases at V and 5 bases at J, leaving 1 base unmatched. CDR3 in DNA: TGTGCCAGCTCACCACCGGGACTAGCGGGAGGGAACAATGAGCAGTTCTTC. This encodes CASSPPGLAGGNNEQFF.

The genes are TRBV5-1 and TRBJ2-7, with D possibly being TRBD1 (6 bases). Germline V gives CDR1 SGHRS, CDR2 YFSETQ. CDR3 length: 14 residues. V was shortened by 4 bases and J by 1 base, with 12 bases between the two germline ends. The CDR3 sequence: CASSIWTDSYEQYF. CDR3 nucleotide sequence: TGCGCCAGCAGCATATGGACAGATTCCTACGAGCAGTACTTC.